This T cell receptor (beta chain) came from a study of T cells in Graves' hyperthyroidism and ophthalmopathy (dated by TCRdb to 2018 to 2020). Study-wide context: Peripheral blood samples were taken at initial diagnosis, before any treatment was given. To identify TCR V-J signatures that set the groups apart, the researchers used a discovery cohort of about a hundred patients, made up of roughly 45 with Graves' ophthalmopathy and some 56 with stable Graves' hyperthyroidism. According to the paper, TCR Vbeta CDR3 sequencing was carried out on approximately 140 peripheral blood samples, which came from some 41 ophthalmopathy, around 74 hyperthyroidism and roughly 17 progressor patients. The 90 to 100 discovery patients were randomly divided into training and test sets at a 7:3 ratio. Once sampling was done, hyperthyroidism patients were given methimazole at a starting dose of 30 mg daily, whereas ophthalmopathy patients were given high-dose intravenous methylprednisolone. Prospective prediction of ophthalmopathy was tested in an independent validation cohort of some 19 hyperthyroidism patients and around 16 patients who later progressed to ophthalmopathy. Thyroid tissue and blood T-cell repertoires from roughly six Graves' hyperthyroidism patients were also compared in the study. The paper's findings and limits, for the study overall: In cross-validation, a model built on a 13 V-J signature told ophthalmopathy apart from stable hyperthyroidism with 85% to 90% sensitivity and around 81% specificity, and in testing the same model reached 80%/75%. Sample size was not statistically predetermined, and blinding of investigators to group allocation was not performed. Most expanded thyroid clonotypes (frequency above 0.001) were also detected in blood, a finding suggesting that blood repertoires may reflect thyroid immune responses. In validation, the model predicted progression to ophthalmopathy a median of roughly 6.5 months before onset, with over 60% sensitivity and almost 75% specificity.

The TCR beta CDR3 regions were amplified from the RNA transcripts. The TCR CDR3 was subjected to a first round of RT-PCR using the HTBI primer set and the Qiagen OneStep RT-PCR kit. The libraries were constructed in a second round of multiplex PCR and then size-selected and purified. Libraries were sequenced paired-end with 100 bp reads on an Illumina HiSeq2000. Per the source publication's procedure: SOAPnuke was used to process the raw data, with reads discarded if the reads contained adapters or uncalled bases, had a mean Phred below 15, or lacked an exact constant-primer or identifier match. COPE v1.2.5 was used to merge high-quality paired reads, and clonotypes were defined as unique nucleotide sequences. Clonotypes were aligned to IMGT TRBV, TRBD and TRBJ reference segments using MiTCR v1.1. Only V-J combinations with frequency above 0.0001, covering about 99% of repertoires, were analysed. A TCS score was defined as the ratio of F50 (clonal expansion) to E x V (chaos), with BLOSUM62-based TCRdist applied between CDR3 peptides within each V-J. Welch's t-statistics and random forest reduced around 550 V-J features to 13, which were used in a naive Bayes classifier (R e1071). TCRdb reworked the public reads: Q25 trimming with fastp, MiXCR clone assembly, productive beta chains retained. For every CDR3 protein sequence, its rows merge into one entry that carries the most common genes and DNA. The V and J calls come from TCRdb's annotation, not from the publication. The sample data list 500,000 to 650,000 distinct CDR3 sequences, and 12% to 15% of these were observed just once. 14% of the sample lies in the top ten.

Stable Graves' hyperthyroidism was defined as the absence of progression to ophthalmopathy over 18 months of follow-up. Hyperthyroidism patients were newly diagnosed, with disease duration under 2 months, and aged 18 to 65 years. The study excluded patients with uncontrolled infections, other autoimmune diseases, pregnancy or lactation. Clinical symptoms, serum thyroxine and TRAb, thyroid ultrasound, and orbital computed tomography formed the basis for the diagnoses. PBMCs were separated from around 9.1 ml of fresh peripheral blood using Ficoll-Paque density gradient centrifugation. Total RNA was extracted using Trizol reagent, and RNA quality was assessed on an Agilent 2100 Bioanalyzer. This clonotype was counted ten times or more. Its cognate antigen has yet to be identified. The record has no base qualities; no much larger clone is one base away. CDR1 SGHTS and CDR2 YDEGEE are derived from the germline V gene. At the junction V is shortened by 4 bases and J by 3 bases; bases outside the gene matches: 7. Spanning cysteine to phenylalanine, the CDR3 consists of 15 amino acids. Only the CDR3 DNA is retained, 45 bases long and in frame from the first base.

Sample: blood. The rearrangement joined TRBV5-8 to TRBJ2-7, with 10 bases in between that match TRBD2. The sequence was obtained from a middle-aged woman with Graves' hyperthyroidism. CDR3 protein: CASSQSGTSDYEQYF. The nucleotide sequence is TGTGCCAGCAGCCAGTCCGGGACTAGCGACTACGAGCAGTACTTC.